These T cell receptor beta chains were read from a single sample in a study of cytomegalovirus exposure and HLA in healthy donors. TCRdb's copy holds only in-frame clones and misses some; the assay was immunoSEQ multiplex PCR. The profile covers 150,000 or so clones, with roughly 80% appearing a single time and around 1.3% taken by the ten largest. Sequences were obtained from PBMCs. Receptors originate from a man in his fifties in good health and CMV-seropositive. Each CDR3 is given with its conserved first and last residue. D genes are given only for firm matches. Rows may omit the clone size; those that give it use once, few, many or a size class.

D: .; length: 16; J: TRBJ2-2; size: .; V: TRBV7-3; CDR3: CASSPHATGNTGELFF; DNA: TGTGCCAGCAGCCCCCATGCCACAGGGAACACCGGGGAGCTGTTTTTT
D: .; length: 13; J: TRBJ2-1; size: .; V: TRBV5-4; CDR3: CASSPTGYNEQFF; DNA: TGTGCCAGCAGCCCCACAGGGTACAATGAGCAGTTCTTC
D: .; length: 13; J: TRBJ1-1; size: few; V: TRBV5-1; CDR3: CASSLTGNTEAFF; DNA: TGCGCCAGCAGCTTGACAGGGAACACTGAAGCTTTCTTT
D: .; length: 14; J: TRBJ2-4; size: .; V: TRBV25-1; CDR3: CASSDPSRVDIQYF; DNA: TGTGCCAGCAGTGACCCCTCCCGGGTGGACATTCAGTACTTC
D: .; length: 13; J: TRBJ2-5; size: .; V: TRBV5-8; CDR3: CASSLAVPETQYF; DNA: TGTGCCAGCAGCTTGGCGGTTCCGGAGACCCAGTACTTC
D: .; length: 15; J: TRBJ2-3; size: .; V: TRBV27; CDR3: CASSLSWSSADTQYF; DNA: TGTGCCAGCAGTTTATCGTGGAGCTCGGCAGATACGCAGTATTTT
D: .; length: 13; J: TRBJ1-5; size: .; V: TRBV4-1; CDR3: CASSQVYNQPQHF; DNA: TGCGCCAGCAGCCAAGTTTACAATCAGCCCCAGCATTTT
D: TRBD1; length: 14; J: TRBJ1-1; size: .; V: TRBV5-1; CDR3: CASSLGTGPTEAFF; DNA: TGCGCCAGCAGCCTGGGGACAGGTCCTACTGAAGCTTTCTTT
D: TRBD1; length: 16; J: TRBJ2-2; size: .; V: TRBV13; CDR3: CASSSRQGANTGELFF; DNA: TGTGCCAGCAGCTCCCGACAGGGAGCCAACACCGGGGAGCTGTTTTTT
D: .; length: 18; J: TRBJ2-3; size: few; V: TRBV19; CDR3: CASSRSLGAGPRADTQYF; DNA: TGTGCCAGTAGTAGGAGTTTGGGGGCCGGGCCTAGGGCAGATACGCAGTATTTT
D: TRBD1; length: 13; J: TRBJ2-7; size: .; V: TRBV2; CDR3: CASRVTGIYEQYF; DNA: TGTGCCAGCAGAGTGACAGGGATCTACGAGCAGTACTTC
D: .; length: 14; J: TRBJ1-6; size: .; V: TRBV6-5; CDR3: CASSYRSRNSPLHF; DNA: TGTGCCAGCAGTTATAGGAGTCGGAATTCACCCCTCCACTTT
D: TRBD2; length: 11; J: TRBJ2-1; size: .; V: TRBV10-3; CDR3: CAAGTTREQFF; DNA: TGTGCCGCTGGGACTACCCGTGAGCAGTTCTTC
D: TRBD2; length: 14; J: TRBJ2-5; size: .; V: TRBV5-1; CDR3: CASSFGGGEEAQYF; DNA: TGCGCCAGCAGCTTCGGCGGGGGGGAAGAGGCCCAGTACTTC
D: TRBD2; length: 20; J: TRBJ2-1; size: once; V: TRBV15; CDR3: CATSRSPGLAGGPVKYKQFF; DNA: TGTGCCACCAGCAGATCGCCGGGACTAGCGGGAGGGCCGGTAAAATATAAGCAGTTCTTC
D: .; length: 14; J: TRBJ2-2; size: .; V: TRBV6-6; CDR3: CASSTPGDFGELFF; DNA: TGTGCCAGCAGTACCCCAGGGGATTTCGGGGAGCTGTTTTTT
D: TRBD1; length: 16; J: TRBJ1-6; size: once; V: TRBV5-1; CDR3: CASSPVQGKGESPLHF; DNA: TGCGCCAGCAGCCCAGTACAGGGGAAAGGAGAATCACCCCTCCACTTT
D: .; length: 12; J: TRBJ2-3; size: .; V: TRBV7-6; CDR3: CASSTLSDTQYF; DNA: TGTGCCAGCAGCACTCTGTCGGATACGCAGTATTTT
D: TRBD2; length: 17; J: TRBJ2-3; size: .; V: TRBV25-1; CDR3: CASSEHSGRALADTQYF; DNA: TGTGCCAGCAGTGAACATAGCGGGAGGGCCTTAGCAGATACGCAGTATTTT
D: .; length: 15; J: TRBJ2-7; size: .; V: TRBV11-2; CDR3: CASSLDRWGRYEQYF; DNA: TGTGCCAGCAGCTTAGATCGCTGGGGGAGGTACGAGCAGTACTTC
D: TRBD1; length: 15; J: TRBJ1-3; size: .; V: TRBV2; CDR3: CASSADRGFGNTIYF; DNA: TGTGCCAGCAGTGCAGACAGGGGCTTTGGAAACACCATATATTTT
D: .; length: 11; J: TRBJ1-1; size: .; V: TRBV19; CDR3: CAPVGQTEAFF; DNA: TGTGCCCCAGTGGGCCAGACTGAAGCTTTCTTT
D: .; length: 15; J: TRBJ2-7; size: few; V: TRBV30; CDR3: CAWSVAQGPFYEQYF; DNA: TGTGCCTGGAGTGTAGCCCAGGGGCCTTTCTACGAGCAGTACTTC
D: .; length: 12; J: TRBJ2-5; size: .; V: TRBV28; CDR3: CASSFGVETQYF; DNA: TGTGCCAGCAGTTTCGGAGTAGAGACCCAGTACTTC
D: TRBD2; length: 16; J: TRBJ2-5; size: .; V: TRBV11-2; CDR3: CASSRTSGERGETQYF; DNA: TGTGCCAGCAGCCGGACTAGCGGGGAAAGGGGGGAGACCCAGTACTTC
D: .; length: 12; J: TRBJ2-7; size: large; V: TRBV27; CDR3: CASSADRREQYF; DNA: TGTGCCAGCAGTGCCGACAGGCGCGAGCAGTACTTC
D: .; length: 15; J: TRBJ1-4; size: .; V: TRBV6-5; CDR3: CASKRGRRSNEKLFF; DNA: TGTGCCAGCAAGCGGGGGAGACGTTCCAATGAAAAACTGTTTTTT